This T cell receptor beta chain was retrieved from a study of CD4 T cells in relation to SARS-CoV-2 and coronaviruses (dated by TCRdb to about 2021). Notes on the research overall: In the ViraFEST assay, PBMCs were cultured with antigen for 9 to 10 days, after which TCR beta CDR3s were sequenced to identify antigen-specific clonal expansions. For other donors in the study, expansion assays were sequenced with a different, Illumina-based TCR-beta assay. Shared crossreactive spike epitopes were mapped to their HLA restriction using patient-derived lymphoblastoid cell lines. Memory CD4+ T cell crossreactivity between SARS-CoV-2 and common cold coronavirus spike proteins was assessed at the TCR clonotype level in the study. An HIV-1 Nef peptide pool or a no-peptide culture served as the negative reference condition. Samples from three pre-COVID donors and the naive versus memory experiments were sequenced with the Adaptive Biotechnologies TCR-sequencing kit; other data were Illumina-based. On the study overall, not on this receptor specifically: Small numbers of patients and of tested TCRs were a limitation of the study. Pre-pandemic and post-infection samples were not both contributed by any donor, so tracing of the source of pre-existing responses was limited. Roughly 64% of donors had memory CD4+ clonotypes that crossrecognized SARS-CoV-2 and at least one common cold coronavirus spike. Since the crossreactivity analysis centred on spike protein, crossreactivity against other viral proteins was not assessed. Significantly weaker SARS-CoV-2-driven expansion was shown by crossreactive clones than by monoreactive clones, consistent with antigenic imprinting.

V lost 8 bases and J lost 3 bases; the stretch between them is 8 bases long. Spanning cysteine to phenylalanine, the CDR3 consists of 11 amino acids. The DNA shown is the 33-base CDR3, in frame from base 1. Library prep was done by the immunoSEQ multiplex PCR assay. Turning to the authors' computational methods: During preprocessing, nonproductive sequences were removed, as were CDR3s that did not start with C, did not end with F or W, or were shorter than 7 amino acids. Antigen-specific clonotypes were called with the MANAFEST web app, based on expansion relative to reference and other culture wells. A clone was considered positive if the clone showed significant expansion compared with the reference culture in 2 of 3 replicate wells at an FDR below 0.05. For a clone to be considered positive, significant expansion relative to all other tandem wells and an odds ratio above 5 were also required. Pairwise Levenshtein distance, computed with the stringdist R package after three terminal residues were trimmed from each end, was used as the measure of CDR3 homology. TCRdb carries this immuneACCESS record with in-frame sequences only. Its versions omit some clonotypes, under half of them owing to an unresolved V gene in the studies checked, with the rest unexplained. The V and J calls and clone size come from that table; D and trimming were worked out from the DNA. Counted in this sample were 25,000 to 30,000 clones; roughly 76% of them appeared once. Jointly, the top ten make up less than 20% of the sample.

In the case of this clone: No cognate antigen has been identified for it. No per-base quality is available; no much larger clone lies one base away.

CD4+ T cells from unexposed donors were collected before the COVID-19 pandemic (2011-2018). Following 10 days of culture, the EasySep CD4+ T cell isolation kit was used to isolate CD4+ T cells. As cell numbers permitted, CD4+ T cells from unexposed donors were tested for reactivity to SARS-CoV-2 S and N and to four common cold coronavirus spike pools. Around 1.9 million PBMCs per well were cultured in IMDM with roughly 5% human AB serum and 8.5 to 10 IU/ml IL-2. Half of the culture medium was replaced with fresh IL-2-containing medium on days 3 and 7. Triplicate replicate wells were generally used for each peptide culture condition. Leukapheresis product for the unexposed donors was purchased commercially. Ficoll-Paque PLUS gradient centrifugation was used to isolate PBMCs from leukapheresis product or whole blood. The PBMCs went either fresh into the expansion assay or into cryopreservation at -140 degrees C. The QIAamp Micro DNA Kit was used to extract genomic DNA from the CD4+ T cells.

This receptor was obtained from a human donor in good health. Specimen: CD4+ T cells from PBMCs, cultured in vitro. The V and J genes are TRBV12-3 or TRBV12-4 and TRBJ2-7; the best D guess is TRBD2, with 6 bases matching. The CDR3 region: CASGGNYEQYF. The DNA sequence follows: TGTGCCAGCGGGGGGAACTACGAGCAGTACTTC.